The 3 T cell receptor beta chains listed next were all sequenced from one sample in a study of T cells in Graves' hyperthyroidism and ophthalmopathy. Amplified TCR beta CDR3 regions came from RNA transcripts. When the TCR CDR3 underwent first-round RT-PCR, the HTBI primer set was used. TCRdb processed the multiplex PCR reads anew with MiXCR; each CDR3 protein has one entry. This sample has around 520,000 distinct CDR3 sequences, with over 13% found just once. The sequenced sample consisted of blood. The origin of the receptors is a woman aged 18-29 years with Graves' hyperthyroidism.

This clonotype was seen ten or more times. This sequence joins TRBV7-9 and TRBJ2-2, with TRBD2 identical over 8 bases. Germline V gives CDR1 SEHNR, CDR2 FQNEAQ (reference sequence). V trimming: 5 bases; J trimming: 5 bases; junction bases outside the gene matches: 7. This CDR3 spans 15 amino acids. The CDR3 DNA sequence: TGTGCCAGCAGCCTTAGCGGGACGGGGACCGGGGAGCTGTTTTTT. This encodes CASSLSGTGTGELFF.

Ten or more counts support this clonotype. The chain uses TRBV27 and TRBJ2-5; D may be TRBD2 (5 bases). In germline, CDR1 is MNHEY, CDR2 SMNVEV (reference sequence). The V and J ends lost 3 bases and 5 bases respectively, with 16 bases between them. The CDR3 is 15 residues long. CDR3 nucleotide sequence: TGTGCCAGCAGTTTCGAGGGCCGGCGTGGGGAGACCCAGTACTTC. Its translation: CASSFEGRRGETQYF.

A note on this clonotype: This may be a read error, as it is one base from a much larger clone. The chain has TRBV3-1 and TRBJ2-2; TRBD2 matches 7 bases. The germline V gene encodes CDR1 LGHDT and CDR2 YNNKEL (reference sequence). The CDR3 extends over 16 amino acids. DNA for the CDR3: TGTGTCAGCAGCCCACTGCAAGCGGGGTACACCGGGGAGCTGTTTTTT. It codes for CVSSPLQAGYTGELFF. Based on the CDR3 plus reference TRBV3-1 and TRBJ2-2, the full variable domain is DTAVSQTPKYLVTQMGNDKSIKCEQNLGHDTMYWYKQDSKKFLKIMFSYNNKELIINETVPNRFSPKSPDKAHLNLHINSLELGDSAVYFCVSSPLQAGYTGELFFGEGSRLTVL.